Listed below are T cell receptor beta chains from one sample, sequenced in a study of blood T cell repertoires in COVID-19. Sequencing was performed with immunoSEQ multiplex PCR; in TCRdb, only in-frame clones are kept and a portion is missing. The table has 88,000 or so clones, approximately 86% seen once. Sequencing was carried out using peripheral blood. These receptors were obtained from a man aged 55 to 69 with acute or convalescent COVID-19. The CDR3 runs from the conserved cysteine through the conserved F or W. D genes are given only for firm matches. Size values are once, few and many counts, or a class for expanded clones, and some rows have none.

d_call: NA; v_call: TRBV12-3/TRBV12-4; clone_size: NA; j_call: TRBJ2-7; cdr3_aa: CASSFLDEQYF; cdr3_nt: TGTGCCAGCAGTTTCCTAGACGAGCAGTACTTC
d_call: NA; v_call: TRBV29-1; clone_size: NA; j_call: TRBJ1-1; cdr3_aa: CSANQGGWTEAFF; cdr3_nt: TGCAGCGCTAATCAGGGAGGATGGACTGAAGCTTTCTTT
d_call: NA; v_call: TRBV6-5; clone_size: NA; j_call: TRBJ1-6; cdr3_aa: CASSQTVGGGSPLHF; cdr3_nt: TGTGCCAGCAGTCAAACGGTGGGGGGTGGTTCACCCCTCCACTTT
d_call: TRBD2; v_call: TRBV7-2; clone_size: NA; j_call: TRBJ2-3; cdr3_aa: CASSDGGMRDTQYF; cdr3_nt: TGTGCCAGCAGCGACGGGGGGATGAGAGATACGCAGTATTTT
d_call: NA; v_call: TRBV3-1/TRBV3-2; clone_size: NA; j_call: TRBJ2-1; cdr3_aa: CASSLVESEQFF; cdr3_nt: TGTGCCAGCAGTCTCGTAGAGAGTGAGCAGTTCTTC
d_call: NA; v_call: TRBV9; clone_size: NA; j_call: TRBJ1-1; cdr3_aa: CASSVAATRRTEAFF; cdr3_nt: TGTGCCAGCAGCGTAGCGGCCACCCGGAGGACTGAAGCTTTCTTT
d_call: NA; v_call: TRBV6-6; clone_size: NA; j_call: TRBJ1-1; cdr3_aa: CASTVQTMNTEAFF; cdr3_nt: TGTGCCAGCACCGTACAGACTATGAACACTGAAGCTTTCTTT
d_call: TRBD1; v_call: TRBV19; clone_size: NA; j_call: TRBJ2-1; cdr3_aa: CASSIGPGQGDNEQFF; cdr3_nt: TGTGCCAGTAGTATAGGGCCGGGACAGGGTGACAATGAGCAGTTCTTC
d_call: NA; v_call: TRBV5-1; clone_size: NA; j_call: TRBJ2-3; cdr3_aa: CASSLGSGGADTQYF; cdr3_nt: TGCGCCAGCAGCTTGGGTAGCGGAGGTGCAGATACGCAGTATTTT
d_call: TRBD1; v_call: TRBV7-2; clone_size: NA; j_call: TRBJ2-5; cdr3_aa: CASSRSPGTGKETQYF; cdr3_nt: TGTGCCAGCAGCCGGAGTCCCGGGACAGGGAAAGAGACCCAGTACTTC
d_call: NA; v_call: TRBV7-9; clone_size: NA; j_call: TRBJ1-3; cdr3_aa: CASSEPLNTIYF; cdr3_nt: TGTGCCAGCAGCGAGCCGCTAAACACCATATATTTT
d_call: NA; v_call: TRBV7-6; clone_size: NA; j_call: TRBJ2-7; cdr3_aa: CASSPWAKREQYF; cdr3_nt: TGTGCCAGCAGCCCCTGGGCAAAACGAGAGCAGTACTTC
d_call: NA; v_call: TRBV30; clone_size: once; j_call: TRBJ1-4; cdr3_aa: CAWSSETLYNEKLFF; cdr3_nt: TGTGCCTGGAGTTCAGAGACACTGTATAATGAAAAACTGTTTTTT
d_call: NA; v_call: TRBV11-2; clone_size: NA; j_call: TRBJ1-2; cdr3_aa: CASNRYQTRGYGYTF; cdr3_nt: TGTGCCAGCAACCGGTACCAAACCAGGGGCTATGGCTACACCTTC
d_call: NA; v_call: TRBV7-6; clone_size: NA; j_call: TRBJ2-6; cdr3_aa: CASSTFGDIRAGANVLTF; cdr3_nt: TGTGCCAGCAGCACCTTTGGGGACATTCGGGCTGGGGCCAACGTCCTGACTTTC
d_call: TRBD1; v_call: TRBV19; clone_size: NA; j_call: TRBJ1-2; cdr3_aa: CASSREGQGTSGYGYTF; cdr3_nt: TGTGCCAGTAGTAGGGAGGGACAGGGAACATCCGGCTATGGCTACACCTTC
d_call: NA; v_call: TRBV7-9; clone_size: NA; j_call: TRBJ2-1; cdr3_aa: CASSLAGIYNEQFF; cdr3_nt: TGTGCCAGCAGCTTAGCGGGCATCTACAATGAGCAGTTCTTC
d_call: NA; v_call: TRBV18; clone_size: NA; j_call: TRBJ2-1; cdr3_aa: CASSPGPSSYNEQFF; cdr3_nt: TGTGCCAGCTCACCAGGTCCCAGCTCCTACAATGAGCAGTTCTTC
d_call: TRBD1; v_call: TRBV28; clone_size: NA; j_call: TRBJ1-2; cdr3_aa: CASRGTGGNYGYTF; cdr3_nt: TGTGCCAGCAGGGGGACAGGGGGTAACTATGGCTACACCTTC
d_call: NA; v_call: TRBV12-3/TRBV12-4; clone_size: NA; j_call: TRBJ2-1; cdr3_aa: CASTLLGGAEQFF; cdr3_nt: TGTGCCAGCACCCTACTAGGAGGGGCTGAGCAGTTCTTC
d_call: TRBD2; v_call: TRBV4-1; clone_size: few; j_call: TRBJ2-7; cdr3_aa: CASSLGLAGAYEQYF; cdr3_nt: TGCGCCAGCAGCCTGGGACTAGCGGGGGCCTACGAGCAGTACTTC
d_call: TRBD1; v_call: TRBV15; clone_size: NA; j_call: TRBJ2-7; cdr3_aa: CATSRGAGGLGTSEQYF; cdr3_nt: TGTGCCACCAGCAGAGGGGCAGGGGGTTTGGGGACCTCCGAGCAGTACTTC